This TCR beta chain came from a study of cytomegalovirus exposure and HLA in healthy donors. The PCR made use of 60 Vbeta and 13 Jbeta primers. TCRdb keeps only in-frame clones here, not all; method: immunoSEQ multiplex PCR. Among some 150,000 clones listed, more than 80% were seen once. A note on this clone: Its specificity is not known.

CDR1 is SGHNT, CDR2 YYREEE, per germline (reference sequence). The CDR3 runs to 14 residues. The ends were cut back, 2 bases at V and 1 base at J, with 7 bases in the middle. Study findings and constraints: The likely explanation for a cluster of highly shared sequence variants was sequencing artifact.

The V gene is TRBV5-4, the J gene TRBJ1-3, with D uncertain. The TCR was taken from a woman aged 45-65 years in good health and CMV-seronegative. The material sequenced was PBMCs. CDR3 residues: CASSLRGSGNTIYF. CDR3 bases: TGTGCCAGCAGCTTAAGAGGGTCTGGAAACACCATATATTTT.